The clone carrying this T cell receptor beta chain was detected many times. As yet, its antigen is unknown. The data stem from a study of beta chain features in type 1 diabetes. As every portion of the isolated RNA was reverse transcribed, the sequencing read expressed TCRB transcripts. Profiling relied on immunoSEQ multiplex PCR, and the TCRdb table lists in-frame clones only, not all of them. The sample includes about 200,000 clones, roughly 10% of them seen just once. Whole-study findings and limits: Compared with healthy donors, patients appeared to share more similar naive, central memory and regulatory TCRB repertoires.

The authors sorted CD4+ naive, central memory, regulatory and stem cell-like memory cells via CD45RO/CCR7/CD25/CD127/CD95/CD27. The sequenced material came from central memory CD4+ T cells from blood. The sequence was obtained from a man between 18 and 35 years old in good health.

For the CDR3, the DNA is TGTGCCAGCAGTCCGCTAGCGACCGGGGAGCTGTTTTTT. It codes for CASSPLATGELFF. This chain uses TRBV11-3 with TRBJ2-2, with a possible D match to TRBD2 (6 bases). The V end was cut by 6 bases, the J end by 5 bases, with 10 bases between. This CDR3 has 13 amino acids. CDR1 is SGHNT and CDR2 is YENEEA in the germline V gene.